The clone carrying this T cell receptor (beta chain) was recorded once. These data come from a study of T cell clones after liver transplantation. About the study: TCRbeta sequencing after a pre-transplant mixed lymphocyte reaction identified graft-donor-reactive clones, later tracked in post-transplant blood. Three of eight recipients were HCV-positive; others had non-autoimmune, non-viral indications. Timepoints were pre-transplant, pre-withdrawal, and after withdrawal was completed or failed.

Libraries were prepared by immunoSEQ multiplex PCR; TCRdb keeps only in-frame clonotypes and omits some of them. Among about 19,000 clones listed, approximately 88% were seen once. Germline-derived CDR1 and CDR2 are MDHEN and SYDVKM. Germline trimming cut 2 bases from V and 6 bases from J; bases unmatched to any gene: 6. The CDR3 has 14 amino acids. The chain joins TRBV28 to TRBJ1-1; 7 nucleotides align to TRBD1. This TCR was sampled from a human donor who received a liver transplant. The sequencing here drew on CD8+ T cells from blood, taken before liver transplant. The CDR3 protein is CASSLGYRGAEAFF. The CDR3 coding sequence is TGTGCCAGCAGTTTAGGTTACAGGGGAGCTGAAGCTTTCTTT.